This T cell receptor (beta chain) emerged from a study of blood T cell repertoires in COVID-19. Study in general: Material from acute and convalescent COVID-19 was sourced from the United States, Italy and Spain. T cells, B-cell-depleted T cells, or PBMCs supplied cDNA or gDNA.

In the original analysis: Quantification of nucleated cells was approximated via reference gene primer amplification. TCRdb's table, derived via immunoSEQ multiplex PCR, lists solely in-frame clones and lacks some. That table supplies the V and J calls and clone size; D and trimming were determined from the DNA. The sample consists of 60,000 to 75,000 clones, more than 75% of them appearing once. The sequenced sample consisted of peripheral blood. The TCR originated in a human donor in a cohort sampled during active COVID-19.

The CDR3 DNA reads as TGTGCCAGTAGTACAACTCAGGGGGCGGATCAGCCCCAGCATTTT. This codes for CASSTTQGADQPQHF. The chain carries TRBV19 and TRBJ1-5; 8 bases agree with TRBD1. Germline V gene data show CDR1 as LNHDA and CDR2 as SQIVND (reference sequence). The CDR3 totals 15 residues. V was clipped by 4 bases and J by 5 bases; unmatched bases: 7. The complete variable domain, with remaining parts taken from reference TRBV19 and TRBJ1-5, reads DGGITQSPKYLFRKEGQNVTLSCEQNLNHDAMYWYRQDPGQGLRLIYYSQIVNDFQKGDIAEGYSVSREKKESFPLTVTSAQKNPTAFYLCASSTTQGADQPQHFGDGTRLSIL.